This T cell receptor (beta chain) was captured by sequencing in a study of blood T cell repertoires in COVID-19. Across the whole study: The analysed material was cDNA or gDNA that came from T cells, B-cell-depleted T cells, or PBMCs.

The table lists this clone with many counts. Germline V gene data show CDR1 as KGHDR and CDR2 as SFDVKD. V was cut by 4 bases and J by 3 bases, with 11 bases left in between. The CDR3 runs 15 residues. Generated by immunoSEQ multiplex PCR, the TCRdb table keeps only in-frame clones and is missing some. The sample has about 190,000 clones; roughly 80% are singletons. V usage is TRBV24-1 and J usage is TRBJ2-2, with unresolved D. Material: peripheral blood. This TCR was sampled from a man in his fifties or sixties who had recovered from COVID-19. DNA of the CDR3: TGTGCCACCAGTGAGGCAGGTGAACACACCGGGGAGCTGTTTTTT. Its translation is CATSEAGEHTGELFF.